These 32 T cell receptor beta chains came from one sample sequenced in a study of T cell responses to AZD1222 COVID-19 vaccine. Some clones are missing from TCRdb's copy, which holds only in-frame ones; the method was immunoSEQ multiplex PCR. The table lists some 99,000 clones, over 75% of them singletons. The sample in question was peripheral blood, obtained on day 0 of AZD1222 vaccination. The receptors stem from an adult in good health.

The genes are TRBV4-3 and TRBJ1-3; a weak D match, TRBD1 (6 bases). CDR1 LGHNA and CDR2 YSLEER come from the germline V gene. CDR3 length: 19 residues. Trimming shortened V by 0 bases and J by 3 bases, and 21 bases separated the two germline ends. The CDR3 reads CASSQDIPRQVSFGNTIYF. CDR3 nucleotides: TGCGCCAGCAGCCAAGATATTCCCCGACAGGTTTCTTTTGGAAACACCATATATTTT.

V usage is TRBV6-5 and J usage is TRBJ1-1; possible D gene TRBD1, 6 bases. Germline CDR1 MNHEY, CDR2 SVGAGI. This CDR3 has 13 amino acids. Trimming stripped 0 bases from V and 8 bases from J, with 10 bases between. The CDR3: CASSYSPGAEAFF. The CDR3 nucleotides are TGTGCCAGCAGTTACTCGCCGGGGGCCGAAGCTTTCTTT.

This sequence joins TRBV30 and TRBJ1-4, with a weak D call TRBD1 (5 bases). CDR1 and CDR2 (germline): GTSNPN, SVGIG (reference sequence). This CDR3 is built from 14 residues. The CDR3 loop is CASAAGVGIEKLFF. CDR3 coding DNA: TGTGCATCAGCCGCGGGGGTCGGAATAGAAAAACTGTTTTTT.

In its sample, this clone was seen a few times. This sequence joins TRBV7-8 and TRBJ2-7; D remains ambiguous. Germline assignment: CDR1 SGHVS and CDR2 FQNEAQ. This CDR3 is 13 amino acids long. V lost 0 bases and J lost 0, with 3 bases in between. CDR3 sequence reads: CASSLAASYEQYV. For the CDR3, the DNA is TGTGCCAGCAGCTTAGCGGCCTCCTACGAGCAGTACGTC.

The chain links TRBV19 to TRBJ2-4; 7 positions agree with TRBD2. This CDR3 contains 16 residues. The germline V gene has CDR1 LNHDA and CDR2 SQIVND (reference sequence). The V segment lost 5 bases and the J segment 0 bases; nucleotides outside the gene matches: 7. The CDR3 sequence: CASSPGRRIAKNIQYF. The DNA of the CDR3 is TGTGCCAGTAGTCCCGGGAGGAGGATAGCCAAAAACATTCAGTACTTC.

The CDR3 region is CASSEGGRGQPQHF. In DNA, the CDR3 is TGTGCCAGCAGCGAGGGGGGGCGCGGTCAGCCCCAGCATTTT. The rearrangement links TRBV7-2 to TRBJ1-5; tentatively, D is TRBD1 (6 bases). V shed 5 bases and J shed 6 bases, with 14 bases lying between them. The CDR3 runs 14 residues. The germline V gene has CDR1 SGHTA and CDR2 FQGNSA.

Here the CDR3 reads CASRTGVGVDEQFF. The DNA of the CDR3 is TGTGCCAGCAGGACAGGAGTCGGTGTGGATGAGCAGTTCTTC. The rearrangement links TRBV25-1 to TRBJ2-1; D might be TRBD1 (6 bases). V lost 6 bases to trimming and J lost 8 bases, with 17 bases between them. The CDR3 runs to 14 residues. Germline loops: CDR1 MGHDK, CDR2 SYGVNS.

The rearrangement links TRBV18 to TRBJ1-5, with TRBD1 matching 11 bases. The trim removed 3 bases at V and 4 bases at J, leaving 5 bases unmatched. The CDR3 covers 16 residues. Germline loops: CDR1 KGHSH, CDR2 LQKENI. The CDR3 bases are TGTGCCAGCTCACCCGGGACAGGGGGAGTAAATCAGCCCCAGCATTTT. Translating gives CASSPGTGGVNQPQHF.

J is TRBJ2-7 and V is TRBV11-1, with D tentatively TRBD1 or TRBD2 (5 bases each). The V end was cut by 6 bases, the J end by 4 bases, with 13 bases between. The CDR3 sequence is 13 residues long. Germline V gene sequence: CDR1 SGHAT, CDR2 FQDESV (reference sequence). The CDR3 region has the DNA TGTGCCAGCAGGGGGACGACTAAATACGAGCAGTACTTC. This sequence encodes CASRGTTKYEQYF.

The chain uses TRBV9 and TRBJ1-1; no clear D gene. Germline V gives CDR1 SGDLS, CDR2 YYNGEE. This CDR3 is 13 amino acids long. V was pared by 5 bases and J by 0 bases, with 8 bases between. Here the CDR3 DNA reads TGTGCCAGCAGTGGAGATTTGAACACTGAAGCTTTCTTT. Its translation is CASSGDLNTEAFF.

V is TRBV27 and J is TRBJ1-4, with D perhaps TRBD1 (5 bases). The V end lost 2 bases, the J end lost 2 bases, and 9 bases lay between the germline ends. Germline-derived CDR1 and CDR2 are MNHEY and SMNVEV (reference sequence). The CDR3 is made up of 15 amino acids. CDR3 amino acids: CASSLSRVTNEKLFF. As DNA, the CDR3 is TGTGCCAGCAGTTTAAGCAGGGTTACTAATGAAAAACTGTTTTTT.

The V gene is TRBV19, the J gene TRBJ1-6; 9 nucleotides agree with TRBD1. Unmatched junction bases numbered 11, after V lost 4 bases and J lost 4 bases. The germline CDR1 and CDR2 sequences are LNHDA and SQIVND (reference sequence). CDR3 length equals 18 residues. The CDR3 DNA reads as TGTGCCAGTAGTACCTACCCCATGGACAGGGGTTATAATTCACCCCTCCACTTT. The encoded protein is CASSTYPMDRGYNSPLHF.

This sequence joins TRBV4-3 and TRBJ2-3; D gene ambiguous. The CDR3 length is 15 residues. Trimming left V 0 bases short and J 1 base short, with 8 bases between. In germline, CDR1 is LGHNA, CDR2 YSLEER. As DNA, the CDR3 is TGCGCCAGCAGCCAAGATTATTCTGGCACAGATACGCAGTATTTT. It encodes CASSQDYSGTDTQYF.

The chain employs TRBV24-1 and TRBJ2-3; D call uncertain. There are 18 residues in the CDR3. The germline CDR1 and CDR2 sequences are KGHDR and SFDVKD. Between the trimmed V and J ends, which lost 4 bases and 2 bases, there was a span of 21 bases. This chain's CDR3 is CATSEPNAGPGNTDTQYF. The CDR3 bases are TGTGCCACCAGTGAACCTAATGCCGGGCCTGGGAACACAGATACGCAGTATTTT.

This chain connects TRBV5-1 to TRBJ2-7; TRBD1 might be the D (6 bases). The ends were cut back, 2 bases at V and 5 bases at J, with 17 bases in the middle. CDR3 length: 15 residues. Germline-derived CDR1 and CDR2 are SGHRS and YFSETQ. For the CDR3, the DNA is TGCGCCAGCAGCTTTGGCGGTACAGGGAATCACGAGCAGTACTTC. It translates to CASSFGGTGNHEQYF.

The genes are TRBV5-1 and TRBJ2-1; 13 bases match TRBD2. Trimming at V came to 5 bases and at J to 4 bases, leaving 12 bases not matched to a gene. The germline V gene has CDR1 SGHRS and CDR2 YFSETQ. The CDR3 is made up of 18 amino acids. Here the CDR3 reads CASSRRTSGGPQYNEQFF. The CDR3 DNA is TGCGCCAGCAGTCGCCGGACTAGCGGGGGCCCCCAATACAATGAGCAGTTCTTC.

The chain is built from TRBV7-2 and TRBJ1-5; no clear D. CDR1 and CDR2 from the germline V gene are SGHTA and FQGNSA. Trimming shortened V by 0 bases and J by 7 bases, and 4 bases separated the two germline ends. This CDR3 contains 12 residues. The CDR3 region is CASSLADQPQHF. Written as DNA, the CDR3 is TGTGCCAGCAGCTTAGCGGACCAGCCCCAGCATTTT.

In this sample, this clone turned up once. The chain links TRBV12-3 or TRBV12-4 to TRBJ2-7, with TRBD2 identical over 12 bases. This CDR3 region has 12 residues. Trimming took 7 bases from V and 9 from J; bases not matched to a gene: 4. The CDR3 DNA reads TGTGCCAGCACCGGGACTAGCGGGCCGCAGTACTTC. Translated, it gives CASTGTSGPQYF.

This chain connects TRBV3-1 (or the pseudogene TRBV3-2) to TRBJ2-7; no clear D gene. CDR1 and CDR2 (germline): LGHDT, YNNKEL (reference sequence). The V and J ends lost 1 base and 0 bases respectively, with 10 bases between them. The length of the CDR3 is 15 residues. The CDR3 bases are TGTGCCAGCAGCCAAGCTGGACCGAGCTCCTACGAGCAGTACTTC. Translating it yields CASSQAGPSSYEQYF.

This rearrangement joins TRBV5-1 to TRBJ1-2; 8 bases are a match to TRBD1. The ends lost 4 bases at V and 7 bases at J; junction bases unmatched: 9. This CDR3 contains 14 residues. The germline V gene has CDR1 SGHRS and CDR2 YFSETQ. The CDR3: CASSTDREPFGYTF. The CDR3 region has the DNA TGCGCCAGCAGCACGGACAGGGAGCCCTTTGGCTACACCTTC.

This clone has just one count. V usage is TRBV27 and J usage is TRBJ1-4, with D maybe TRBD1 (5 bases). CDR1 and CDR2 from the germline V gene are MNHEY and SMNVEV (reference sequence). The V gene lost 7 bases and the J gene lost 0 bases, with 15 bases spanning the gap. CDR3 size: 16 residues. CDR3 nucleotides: TGTGCCAGCACTCAGGAAGGGGCGGCAACTAATGAAAAACTGTTTTTT. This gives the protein CASTQEGAATNEKLFF.

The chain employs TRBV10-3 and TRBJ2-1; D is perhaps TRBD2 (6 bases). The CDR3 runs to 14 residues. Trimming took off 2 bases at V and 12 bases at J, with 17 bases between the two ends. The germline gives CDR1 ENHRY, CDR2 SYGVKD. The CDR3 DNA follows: TGTGCCATCAGTGAGGAACTAGCTGTCTGGGGGCAGTTCTTC. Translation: CAISEELAVWGQFF.

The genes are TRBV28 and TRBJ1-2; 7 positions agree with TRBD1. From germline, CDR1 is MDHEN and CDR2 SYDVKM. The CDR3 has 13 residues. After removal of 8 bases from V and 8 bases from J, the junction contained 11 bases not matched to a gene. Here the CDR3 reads CASHTGVPRGYTF. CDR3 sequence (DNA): TGTGCCAGCCATACAGGGGTACCTAGAGGCTACACCTTC.

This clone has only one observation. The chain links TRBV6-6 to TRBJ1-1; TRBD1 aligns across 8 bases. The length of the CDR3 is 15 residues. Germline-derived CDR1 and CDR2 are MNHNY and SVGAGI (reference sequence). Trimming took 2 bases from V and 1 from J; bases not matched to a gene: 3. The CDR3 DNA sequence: TGTGCCAGCAGTTACCCGACAGGGGAGAACACTGAAGCTTTCTTT. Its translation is CASSYPTGENTEAFF.

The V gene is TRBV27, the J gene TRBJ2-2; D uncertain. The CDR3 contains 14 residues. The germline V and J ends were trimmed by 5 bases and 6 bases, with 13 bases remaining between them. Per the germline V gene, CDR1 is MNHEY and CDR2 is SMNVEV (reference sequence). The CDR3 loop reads CASSELSWPGELFF. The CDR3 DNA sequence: TGTGCCAGCAGTGAATTATCTTGGCCCGGGGAGCTGTTTTTT.

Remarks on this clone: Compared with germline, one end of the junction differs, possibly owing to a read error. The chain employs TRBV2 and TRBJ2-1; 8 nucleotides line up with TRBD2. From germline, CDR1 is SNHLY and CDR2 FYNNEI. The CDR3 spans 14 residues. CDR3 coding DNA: TGTGCCAGCAGTGTGCTGGTAGCGGGGAATGAACAGTTCTTC. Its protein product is CASSVLVAGNEQFF.

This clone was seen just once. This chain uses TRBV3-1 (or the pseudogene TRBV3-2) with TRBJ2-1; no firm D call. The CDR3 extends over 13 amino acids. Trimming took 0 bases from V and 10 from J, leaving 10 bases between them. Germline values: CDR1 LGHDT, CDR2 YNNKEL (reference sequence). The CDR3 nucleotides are TGTGCCAGCAGCCAAGATCCCCGCGGCGAGCAGTTCTTC. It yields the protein CASSQDPRGEQFF.

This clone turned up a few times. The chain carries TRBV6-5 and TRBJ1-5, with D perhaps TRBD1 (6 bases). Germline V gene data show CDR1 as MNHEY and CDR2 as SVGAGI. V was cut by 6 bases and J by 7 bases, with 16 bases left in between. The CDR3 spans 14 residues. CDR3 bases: TGTGCCAGCAGAGCACGACAGGCATACCAGCCCCAGCATTTT. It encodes CASRARQAYQPQHF.

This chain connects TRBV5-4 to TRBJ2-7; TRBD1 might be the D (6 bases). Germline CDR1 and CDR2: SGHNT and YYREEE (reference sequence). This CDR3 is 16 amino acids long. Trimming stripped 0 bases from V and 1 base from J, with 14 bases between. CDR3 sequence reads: CASSLEAGEVSYEQYF. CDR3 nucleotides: TGTGCCAGCAGCTTGGAAGCAGGGGAAGTTTCCTACGAGCAGTACTTC.

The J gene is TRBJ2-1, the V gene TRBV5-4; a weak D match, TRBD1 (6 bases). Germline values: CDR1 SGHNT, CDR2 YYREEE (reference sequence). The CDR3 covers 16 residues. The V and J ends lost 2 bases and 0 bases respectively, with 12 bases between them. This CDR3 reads CASSLKDRVSYNEQFF. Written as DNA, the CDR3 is TGTGCCAGCAGCTTAAAGGACAGAGTCTCCTACAATGAGCAGTTCTTC.

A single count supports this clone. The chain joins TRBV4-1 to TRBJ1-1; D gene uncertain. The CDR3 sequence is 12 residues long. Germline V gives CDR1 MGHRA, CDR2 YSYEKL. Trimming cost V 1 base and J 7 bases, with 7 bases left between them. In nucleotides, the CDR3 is TGCGCCAGCAGCCAAGGGTACAATGAAGCTTTCTTT. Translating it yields CASSQGYNEAFF.

In DNA form, the CDR3 reads TGTGCCAGCAGTTTATCCACCTTTAACTATGGCTACACCTTC. Translation gives CASSLSTFNYGYTF. This chain links TRBV28 with TRBJ1-2; no clear D. V dropped 1 base and J dropped 1 base, with 7 bases sitting between them. CDR1 MDHEN and CDR2 SYDVKM come from the germline V gene. The CDR3 contains 14 residues.